The entry that follows covers one TCR beta chain sequence. V was shortened by 4 bases and J by 3 bases, with 19 bases between the two germline ends. The CDR3 consists of 16 residues. CDR1 SEHNR and CDR2 FQNEAQ come from the germline V gene (reference sequence). Study processing details: Nucleated cell number was recorded as an estimate derived from reference gene primer amplification. Here immunoSEQ multiplex PCR was the method, and the copy in TCRdb shows in-frame clones only, minus some. For V, J and clone size, that table is used; D and trimming come from the DNA. This table holds a few hundred thousand clones, roughly 88% found once. This specimen comes from a study of blood T cell repertoires in COVID-19. Background on the study: Researchers got acute and convalescent COVID-19 samples from the United States, Italy and Spain. Nucleic acid was either cDNA or gDNA, and it came from T cells, B-cell-depleted T cells, or PBMCs.

V and J are TRBV7-9 and TRBJ2-7, with D possibly matching TRBD2 (7 bases). This clonotype originated in a man aged 45-65 years with active or convalescent COVID-19. Sequencing was carried out using peripheral blood. In DNA form, the CDR3 reads TGTGCCAGCAGCTCCACTAGGGGGGAGGGCGTCTACGAGCAGTACTTC. The encoded protein is CASSSTRGEGVYEQYF.